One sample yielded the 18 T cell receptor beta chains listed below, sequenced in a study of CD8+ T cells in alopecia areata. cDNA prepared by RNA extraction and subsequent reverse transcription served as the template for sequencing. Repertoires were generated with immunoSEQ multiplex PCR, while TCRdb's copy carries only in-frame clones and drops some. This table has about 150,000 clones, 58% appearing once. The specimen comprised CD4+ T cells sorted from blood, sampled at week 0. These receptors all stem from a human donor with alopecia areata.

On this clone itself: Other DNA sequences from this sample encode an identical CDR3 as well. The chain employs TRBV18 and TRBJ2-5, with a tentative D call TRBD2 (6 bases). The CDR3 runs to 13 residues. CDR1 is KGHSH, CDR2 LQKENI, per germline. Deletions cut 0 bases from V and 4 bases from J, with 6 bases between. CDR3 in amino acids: CASSPPGGETQYF. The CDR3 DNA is TGTGCCAGCTCACCACCGGGGGGAGAGACCCAGTACTTC.

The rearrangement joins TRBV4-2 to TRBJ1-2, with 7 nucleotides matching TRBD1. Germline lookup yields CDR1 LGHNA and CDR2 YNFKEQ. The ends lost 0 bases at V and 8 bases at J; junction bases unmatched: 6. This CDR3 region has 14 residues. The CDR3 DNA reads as TGTGCCAGCAGCCAAGAAAAGGGGGCGGAAGGCTACACCTTC. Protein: CASSQEKGAEGYTF.

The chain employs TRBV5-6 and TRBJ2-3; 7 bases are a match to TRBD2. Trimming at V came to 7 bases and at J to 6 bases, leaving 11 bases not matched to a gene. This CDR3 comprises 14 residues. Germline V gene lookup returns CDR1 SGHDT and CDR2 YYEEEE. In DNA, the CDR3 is TGTGCCAGCCGCCGGGGCGGGGGACCCGATACGCAGTATTTT. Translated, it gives CASRRGGGPDTQYF.

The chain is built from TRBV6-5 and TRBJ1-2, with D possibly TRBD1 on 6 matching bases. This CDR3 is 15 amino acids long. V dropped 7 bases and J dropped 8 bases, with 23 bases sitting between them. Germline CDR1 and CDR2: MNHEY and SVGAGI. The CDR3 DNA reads TGTGCCAGCACCCCCAGGAGAGAAGGGGGAGGCGGCTACACCTTC. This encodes CASTPRREGGGGYTF.

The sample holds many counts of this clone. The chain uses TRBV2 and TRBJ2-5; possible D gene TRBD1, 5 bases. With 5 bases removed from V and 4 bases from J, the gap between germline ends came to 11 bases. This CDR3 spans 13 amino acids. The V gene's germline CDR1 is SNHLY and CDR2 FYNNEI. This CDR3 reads CASSRQTIETQYF. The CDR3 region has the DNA TGTGCCAGCAGTCGACAGACCATAGAGACCCAGTACTTC.

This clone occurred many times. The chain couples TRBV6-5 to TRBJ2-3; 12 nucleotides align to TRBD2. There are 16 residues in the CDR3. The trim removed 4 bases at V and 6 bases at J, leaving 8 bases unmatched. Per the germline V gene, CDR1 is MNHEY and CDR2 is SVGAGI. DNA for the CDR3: TGTGCCAGCAGTTCCAGACTAGCGGGGGACCGGGATACGCAGTATTTT. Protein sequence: CASSSRLAGDRDTQYF.

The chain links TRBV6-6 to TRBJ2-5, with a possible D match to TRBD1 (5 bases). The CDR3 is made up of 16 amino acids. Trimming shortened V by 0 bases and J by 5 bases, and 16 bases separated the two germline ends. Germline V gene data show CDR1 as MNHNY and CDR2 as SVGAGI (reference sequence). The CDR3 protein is CASSYSFPGARETQYF. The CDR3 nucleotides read TGTGCCAGCAGTTACTCGTTTCCTGGGGCACGGGAGACCCAGTACTTC.

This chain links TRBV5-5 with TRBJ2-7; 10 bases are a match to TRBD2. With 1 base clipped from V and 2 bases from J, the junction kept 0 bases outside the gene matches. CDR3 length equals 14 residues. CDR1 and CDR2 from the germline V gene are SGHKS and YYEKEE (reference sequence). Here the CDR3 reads CASSLSGGAYEQYF. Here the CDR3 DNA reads TGTGCCAGCAGCTTGAGCGGGGGGGCCTACGAGCAGTACTTC.

CDR3 loop: CASSEKVGGGYTF. The CDR3, as DNA: TGTGCCAGTAGTGAGAAAGTGGGCGGCGGCTACACCTTC. This chain connects TRBV19 to TRBJ1-2; D gene uncertain. The CDR3 is made up of 13 amino acids. The germline V gene encodes CDR1 LNHDA and CDR2 SQIVND (reference sequence). V was pared by 5 bases and J by 8 bases, with 15 bases between.

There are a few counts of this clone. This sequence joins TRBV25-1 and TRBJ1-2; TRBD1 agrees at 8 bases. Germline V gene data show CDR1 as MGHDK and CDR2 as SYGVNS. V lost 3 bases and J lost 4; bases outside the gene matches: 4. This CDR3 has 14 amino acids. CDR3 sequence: CASSESDRVYGYTF. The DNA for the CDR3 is TGTGCCAGCAGTGAGTCGGACAGGGTCTATGGCTACACCTTC.

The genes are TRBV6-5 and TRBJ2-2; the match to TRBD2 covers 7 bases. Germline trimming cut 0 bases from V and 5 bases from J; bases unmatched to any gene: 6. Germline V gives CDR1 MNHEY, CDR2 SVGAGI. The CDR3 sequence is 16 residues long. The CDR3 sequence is CASSYSVSSGTGELFF. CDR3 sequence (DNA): TGTGCCAGCAGTTACTCGGTGTCTAGCGGAACCGGGGAGCTGTTTTTT.

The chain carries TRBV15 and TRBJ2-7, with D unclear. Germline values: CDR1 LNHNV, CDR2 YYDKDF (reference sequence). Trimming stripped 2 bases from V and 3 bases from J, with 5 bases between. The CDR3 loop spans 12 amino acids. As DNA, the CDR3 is TGTGCCACCAGCAGACTGGGCTACGAGCAGTACTTC. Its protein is CATSRLGYEQYF. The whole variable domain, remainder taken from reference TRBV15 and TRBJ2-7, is DAMVIQNPRYQVTQFGKPVTLSCSQTLNHNVMYWYQQKSSQAPKLLFHYYDKDFNNEADTPDNFQSRRPNTSFCFLDIRSPGLGDTAMYLCATSRLGYEQYFGPGTRLTVT.

In DNA, the CDR3 is TGTGCCAGCAGCTTAGAGTTGGGGTTGGTGAATCAGCCCCAGCATTTT. Translated, it gives CASSLELGLVNQPQHF. V and J are TRBV7-2 and TRBJ1-5; D unclear. The CDR3 loop spans 16 amino acids. V was shortened by 1 base and J by 4 bases, with 14 bases between the two germline ends. Per germline, CDR1 SGHTA and CDR2 FQGNSA.

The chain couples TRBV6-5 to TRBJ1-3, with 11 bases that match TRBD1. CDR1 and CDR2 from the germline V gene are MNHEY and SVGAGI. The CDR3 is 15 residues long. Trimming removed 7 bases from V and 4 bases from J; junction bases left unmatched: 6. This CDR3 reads CASTRTGGNGNTIYF. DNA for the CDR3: TGTGCCAGCACTAGGACAGGGGGCAACGGAAACACCATATATTTT.

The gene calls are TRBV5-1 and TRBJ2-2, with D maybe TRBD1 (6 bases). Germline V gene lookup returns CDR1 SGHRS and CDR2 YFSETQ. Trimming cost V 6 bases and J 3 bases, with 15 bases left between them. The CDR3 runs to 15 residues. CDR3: CASTPEQGYTGELFF. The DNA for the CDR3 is TGCGCCAGCACCCCTGAACAGGGATACACCGGGGAGCTGTTTTTT. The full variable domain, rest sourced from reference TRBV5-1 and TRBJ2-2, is KAGVTQTPRYLIKTRGQQVTLSCSPISGHRSVSWYQQTPGQGLQFLFEYFSETQRNKGNFPGRFSGRQFSNSRSEMNVSTLELGDSALYLCASTPEQGYTGELFFGEGSRLTVL.

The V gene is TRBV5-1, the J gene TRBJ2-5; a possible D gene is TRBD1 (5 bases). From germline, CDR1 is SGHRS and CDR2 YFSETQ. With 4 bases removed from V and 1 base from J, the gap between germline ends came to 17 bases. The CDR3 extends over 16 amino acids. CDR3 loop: CASSRSQGSGQETQYF. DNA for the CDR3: TGCGCCAGCAGCCGGTCCCAGGGCTCGGGCCAAGAGACCCAGTACTTC.

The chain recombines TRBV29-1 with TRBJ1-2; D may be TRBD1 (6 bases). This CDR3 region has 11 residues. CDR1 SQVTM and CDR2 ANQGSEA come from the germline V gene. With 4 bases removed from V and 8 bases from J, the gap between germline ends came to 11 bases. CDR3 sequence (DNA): TGCAGCGTTGGACAGGTCGGCGGCTACACCTTC. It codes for CSVGQVGGYTF.

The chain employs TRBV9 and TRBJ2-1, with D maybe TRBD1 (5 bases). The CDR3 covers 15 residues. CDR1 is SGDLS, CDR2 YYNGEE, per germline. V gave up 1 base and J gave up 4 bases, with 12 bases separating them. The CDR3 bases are TGTGCCAGCAGCGTACGAACAGGTGGTTACAATGAGCAGTTCTTC. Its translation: CASSVRTGGYNEQFF.